A single sample gave rise to the 29 T cell receptor beta chains below, sequenced in a study of shared clonotypes between healthy human individuals (TCRdb year 2020). CD8 naive samples were CD45RO-negative cells positively selected for CCR7, giving a CD45RA+CCR7+ population that excluded TemRA cells. Libraries were prepared through the immunoSEQ multiplex PCR assay. TCRdb mirrors the immuneACCESS table, restricted to in-frame sequences. Some clones are absent from its copies; in checked studies, under half trace to an unresolved V gene, and the reason for the others is unknown. The sample table records about 820,000 clones; 80% to 95% of these occur just once. The ten top clones hold under 30% of the sample. Sequenced input: naive CD8+ T cells sorted from blood. Taken with the paper, the label for cell subset or site translates to: CD45RA+CCR7+. The receptor set was obtained from a man aged 30-40 years in good health.

This clone was seen more than once but under ten times. This chain joins TRBV28 and TRBJ2-1, with a possible D match to TRBD2 (6 bases). CDR1 and CDR2 (germline): MDHEN, SYDVKM. V shed 3 bases and J shed 9 bases, with 9 bases lying between them. The CDR3 has 12 residues. The CDR3 DNA follows: TGTGCCAGCAGTTTGTACGGGAGTGAGCAGTTCTTC. Its protein is CASSLYGSEQFF.

Worth noting for this clone: Distinct nucleotide sequences in the sample also encode this CDR3. V usage is TRBV5-1 and J usage is TRBJ2-2; D perhaps matches TRBD1 (5 bases). CDR1 is SGHRS, CDR2 YFSETQ, per germline. The CDR3 extends over 14 amino acids. V lost 0 bases to trimming and J lost 4 bases, with 7 bases between them. For the CDR3, the DNA is TGCGCCAGCAGCTTGGAAGGGGCCACCGGGGAGCTGTTTTTT. It codes for CASSLEGATGELFF. Combining the CDR3 with reference TRBV5-1 and TRBJ2-2 gives the whole variable domain KAGVTQTPRYLIKTRGQQVTLSCSPISGHRSVSWYQQTPGQGLQFLFEYFSETQRNKGNFPGRFSGRQFSNSRSEMNVSTLELGDSALYLCASSLEGATGELFFGEGSRLTVL.

The CDR3 here is CASSSTTLDRAKNIQYF. CDR3 sequence (DNA): TGTGCCAGCAGCTCCACAACCTTGGACAGAGCCAAAAACATTCAGTACTTC. The chain is built from TRBV13 and TRBJ2-4, with a possible D match to TRBD1 (6 bases). V shed 4 bases and J shed 0 bases, with 16 bases lying between them. Germline V CDR1 and CDR2: PRHDT, FYEKMQ (reference sequence). CDR3 length equals 17 residues.

The gene calls are TRBV10-2 and TRBJ1-4; unclear D gene. The germline V and J ends were trimmed by 7 bases and 7 bases, with 7 bases remaining between them. The CDR3 length is 11 residues. Germline lookup yields CDR1 WSHSY and CDR2 SAAADI. The CDR3 is CASTGPEKLFF. The CDR3 DNA sequence: TGCGCCAGCACTGGACCTGAAAAACTGTTTTTT.

The chain joins TRBV10-3 to TRBJ2-2; 8 bases are shared with TRBD1. Germline trimming cut 5 bases from V and 2 bases from J; bases unmatched to any gene: 4. Germline V gene lookup returns CDR1 ENHRY and CDR2 SYGVKD. The CDR3 loop spans 15 amino acids. As DNA, the CDR3 is TGTGCCATCAGTCCCGGGACAGGAAACACCGGGGAGCTGTTTTTT. This encodes CAISPGTGNTGELFF.

The genes are TRBV7-3 and TRBJ1-1; 7 bases are a match to TRBD1. The CDR3 is 14 amino acids. Germline trimming cut 5 bases from V and 1 base from J; bases unmatched to any gene: 4. Looked up from germline, CDR1 is SGHTA and CDR2 is FQGTGA. The chain's CDR3 is CASSTTGRNTEAFF. The CDR3 DNA reads as TGTGCCAGCAGCACGACAGGGAGGAACACTGAAGCTTTCTTT.

This sequence joins TRBV29-1 and TRBJ2-1; the match to TRBD2 covers 8 bases. The CDR3 loop spans 16 amino acids. Germline trimming cut 3 bases from V and 2 bases from J; bases unmatched to any gene: 9. In germline, CDR1 is SQVTM, CDR2 ANQGSEA. This CDR3 reads CSVEGGASGPYNEQFF. CDR3 DNA: TGCAGCGTTGAGGGCGGAGCTAGCGGGCCCTACAATGAGCAGTTCTTC.

V usage is TRBV11-3 and J usage is TRBJ2-1; TRBD2 agrees at 7 bases. This CDR3 is built from 14 residues. The V segment lost 5 bases and the J segment 7 bases; nucleotides outside the gene matches: 8. The V gene's germline CDR1 is SGHNT and CDR2 YENEEA. Here the CDR3 reads CASSETGGRNEQFF. The CDR3 region has the DNA TGTGCCAGCAGCGAGACGGGGGGTCGGAATGAGCAGTTCTTC.

This chain uses TRBV7-8 with TRBJ2-1; no clear D. The V end lost 1 base, the J end lost 7 bases, and 11 bases lay between the germline ends. Germline V gene lookup returns CDR1 SGHVS and CDR2 FQNEAQ. The CDR3 covers 14 residues. The CDR3 sequence is CASSLGRTPNEQFF. CDR3 nucleotide sequence: TGTGCCAGCAGCTTAGGTCGGACCCCAAATGAGCAGTTCTTC.

The rearrangement joins TRBV27 to TRBJ2-7, with D possibly matching TRBD2 (6 bases). V was cut by 3 bases and J by 5 bases, with 11 bases left in between. Germline V gene data show CDR1 as MNHEY and CDR2 as SMNVEV (reference sequence). The CDR3 extends over 13 amino acids. DNA of the CDR3: TGTGCCAGCAGTTTCGGGGGTCCCGACGAGCAGTACTTC. It encodes CASSFGGPDEQYF.

The genes are TRBV2 and TRBJ2-5; D call uncertain. The length of the CDR3 is 11 residues. Looked up from germline, CDR1 is SNHLY and CDR2 is FYNNEI. Trimming pared 6 bases from V and 2 bases from J, leaving 4 bases between. CDR3 in amino acids: CASRPQETQYF. CDR3 bases: TGTGCCAGCAGGCCGCAAGAGACCCAGTACTTC.

CDR3 in amino acids: CASSGYTEAFF. In nucleotides, the CDR3 is TGTGCCAGCAGTGGGTACACTGAAGCTTTCTTT. This chain connects TRBV2 to TRBJ1-1, with no clear D. The CDR3 extends over 11 amino acids. Germline CDR1 SNHLY, CDR2 FYNNEI. The V end was cut by 4 bases, the J end by 3 bases, with 3 bases between.

The chain is built from TRBV5-6 and TRBJ1-4, with 7 bases identical to TRBD1. The V and J ends lost 0 bases and 7 bases, in that order; junction bases with no gene match: 6. Germline values: CDR1 SGHDT, CDR2 YYEEEE. The CDR3 loop spans 15 amino acids. The CDR3 nucleotides are TGTGCCAGCAGCTTGGCGGCAGGGGGAGGTGAAAAACTGTTTTTT. It specifies CASSLAAGGGEKLFF.

This chain connects TRBV4-2 to TRBJ2-7, with D unclear. The CDR3 sequence is 15 residues long. Germline V gives CDR1 LGHNA, CDR2 YNFKEQ. V dropped 0 bases and J dropped 6 bases, with 15 bases sitting between them. The CDR3 is CASSQDRSLNSEQYF. The CDR3 bases are TGTGCCAGCAGCCAAGACAGAAGTCTGAATAGCGAGCAGTACTTC.

CDR3 sequence: CATSSSQGVESKNIQYF. The CDR3 DNA reads TGTGCCACCAGCAGTTCACAGGGGGTCGAGTCCAAAAACATTCAGTACTTC. The chain combines TRBV15 with TRBJ2-4; 8 bases agree with TRBD1. V was clipped by 3 bases and J by 2 bases; unmatched bases: 9. Germline V gene lookup returns CDR1 LNHNV and CDR2 YYDKDF (reference sequence). The CDR3 loop spans 17 amino acids.

The rearrangement joins TRBV7-2 to TRBJ2-1; a weak D match, TRBD2 (6 bases). Between the trimmed V and J ends, which lost 5 bases and 3 bases, there was a span of 11 bases. The CDR3 extends over 14 amino acids. Germline loops: CDR1 SGHTA, CDR2 FQGNSA. CDR3 DNA sequence: TGTGCCAGCAGCGCCCCGGGACTCTACAATGAGCAGTTCTTC. Its translation is CASSAPGLYNEQFF.

The V and J genes are TRBV13 and TRBJ2-7; 8 bases are shared with TRBD1. Germline CDR1 and CDR2: PRHDT and FYEKMQ (reference sequence). V was pared by 3 bases and J by 2 bases, with 3 bases of the junction left unmatched. The CDR3 loop spans 14 amino acids. The CDR3 DNA reads as TGTGCCAGCAGCTTGACAGGGGAGACCTACGAGCAGTACTTC. Protein product: CASSLTGETYEQYF. Filled out from reference TRBV13 and TRBJ2-7, the complete variable domain reads AAGVIQSPRHLIKEKRETATLKCYPIPRHDTVYWYQQGPGQDPQFLISFYEKMQSDKGSIPDRFSAQQFSDYHSELNMSSLELGDSALYFCASSLTGETYEQYFGPGTRLTVT.

This clone was counted a single time. The rearrangement uses TRBV10-2 and TRBJ2-5; the D call may be TRBD1 or TRBD2 (5 bases each). V shed 4 bases and J shed 5 bases, with 23 bases lying between them. Germline V gene sequence: CDR1 WSHSY, CDR2 SAAADI. CDR3 size: 17 residues. CDR3 DNA sequence: TGCGCCAGCAGTGGGGATCGGGCGGTTTCGGGGCTGGAGACCCAGTACTTC. Protein: CASSGDRAVSGLETQYF.

On this clone itself: This may arise from a read error, as a much more abundant clone is one base away. The chain couples TRBV11-2 to TRBJ2-7, with 8 nucleotides matching TRBD1. V was pared by 5 bases and J by 3 bases, with 3 bases of the junction left unmatched. CDR3 size: 13 residues. Germline V CDR1 and CDR2: SGHAT, FQNNGV. CDR3 amino acids: CASSQTGGYEQYF. In DNA, the CDR3 is TGTGCCAGCAGCCAAACAGGGGGCTACGAGCAGTACTTC.

The chain uses TRBV11-3 and TRBJ2-3; 9 nucleotides agree with TRBD2. The trim removed 1 base at V and 4 bases at J, leaving 3 bases unmatched. This CDR3 has 15 residues. Germline values: CDR1 SGHNT, CDR2 YENEEA. The CDR3 coding sequence is TGTGCCAGCAGCTTAGGGACTAGCGTGGCAGATACGCAGTATTTT. Translating gives CASSLGTSVADTQYF. The whole variable domain, remainder taken from reference TRBV11-3 and TRBJ2-3, is EAGVVQSPRYKIIEKKQPVAFWCNPISGHNTLYWYLQNLGQGPELLIRYENEEAVDDSQLPKDRFSAERLKGVDSTLKIQPAELGDSAVYLCASSLGTSVADTQYFGPGTRLTVL.

V and J are TRBV5-6 and TRBJ1-2; perhaps TRBD1 as D (6 bases). V was shortened by 5 bases and J by 3 bases, with 17 bases between the two germline ends. Germline assignment: CDR1 SGHDT and CDR2 YYEEEE. This CDR3 has 15 residues. The chain's CDR3 is CASRLSGGADYGYTF. In nucleotides, the CDR3 is TGTGCCAGCAGGCTATCGGGGGGCGCTGACTATGGCTACACCTTC.

V and J are TRBV2 and TRBJ2-1, with D unclear. The V gene's germline CDR1 is SNHLY and CDR2 FYNNEI. Trimming shortened V by 7 bases and J by 5 bases, and 15 bases separated the two germline ends. This CDR3 spans 14 amino acids. The CDR3: CASTLGGVDNEQFF. The CDR3, as DNA: TGTGCCAGCACTCTGGGTGGGGTTGACAATGAGCAGTTCTTC. Together with reference TRBV2 and TRBJ2-1, the CDR3 gives the full variable domain: EPEVTQTPSHQVTQMGQEVILRCVPISNHLYFYWYRQILGQKVEFLVSFYNNEISEKSEIFDDQFSVERPDGSNFTLKIRSTKLEDSAMYFCASTLGGVDNEQFFGPGTRLTVL.

The J gene is TRBJ2-1, the V gene TRBV6-4; tentative D call: TRBD2 (6 bases). V lost 0 bases and J 8 bases, leaving 14 bases between the germline ends. Germline CDR1 MRHNA, CDR2 SNTAGT. The CDR3 contains 15 residues. The CDR3 DNA sequence: TGTGCCAGCAGTGACTCTAGCGGTGTCACAGATGAGCAGTTCTTC. Its protein is CASSDSSGVTDEQFF.

This chain uses TRBV19 with TRBJ2-1; no definite D call. The CDR3 sequence is 13 residues long. Trimming left V 5 bases short and J 2 bases short, with 7 bases between. CDR1 and CDR2 (germline): LNHDA, SQIVND (reference sequence). CDR3 DNA: TGTGCCAGTAGTGGACGTGCCTACAATGAGCAGTTCTTC. Translating gives CASSGRAYNEQFF.

V usage is TRBV10-3 and J usage is TRBJ2-2; D is perhaps TRBD1 (6 bases). Looked up from germline, CDR1 is ENHRY and CDR2 is SYGVKD. V was trimmed by 9 bases and J by 0 bases, leaving 11 bases between them. The CDR3 spans 14 residues. This CDR3 reads CAISQGSNTGELFF. The CDR3, as DNA: TGTGCCATTAGTCAGGGGTCGAACACCGGGGAGCTGTTTTTT.

The chain combines TRBV10-3 with TRBJ2-5, with D maybe TRBD1 (6 bases). This CDR3 spans 15 amino acids. The germline V and J ends were trimmed by 10 bases and 4 bases, with 22 bases remaining between them. Germline lookup yields CDR1 ENHRY and CDR2 SYGVKD. DNA for the CDR3: TGTGCCAGCAGATTGGGCAGGGGTATGATAGAGACCCAGTACTTC. Protein product: CASRLGRGMIETQYF.

This chain uses TRBV7-9 with TRBJ1-1; no clear D. Trimming cost V 5 bases and J 7 bases, with 11 bases left between them. The V gene's germline CDR1 is SEHNR and CDR2 FQNEAQ (reference sequence). CDR3 length: 12 residues. The CDR3 DNA follows: TGTGCCAGCAGCGACATGCGGATTGAAGCTTTCTTT. Translated, it gives CASSDMRIEAFF. Based on the CDR3 plus reference TRBV7-9 and TRBJ1-1, the full variable domain is DTGVSQNPRHKITKRGQNVTFRCDPISEHNRLYWYRQTLGQGPEFLTYFQNEAQLEKSRLLSDRFSAERPKGSFSTLEIQRTEQGDSAMYLCASSDMRIEAFFGQGTRLTVV.

The chain has TRBV7-2 and TRBJ2-7; TRBD1 matches at 9 bases. Germline lookup yields CDR1 SGHTA and CDR2 FQGNSA. The CDR3 has 15 residues. After removal of 3 bases from V and 3 bases from J, the junction contained 6 bases not matched to a gene. CDR3: CASSFPGQGLYEQYF. Written as DNA, the CDR3 is TGTGCCAGCAGCTTTCCGGGACAGGGCCTCTACGAGCAGTACTTC. The full variable domain, with the rest looked up from reference TRBV7-2 and TRBJ2-7, is GAGVSQSPSNKVTEKGKDVELRCDPISGHTALYWYRQSLGQGLEFLIYFQGNSAPDKSGLPSDRFSAERTGGSVSTLTIQRTQQEDSAVYLCASSFPGQGLYEQYFGPGTRLTVT.

This clone occurred a few times. The chain carries TRBV7-9 and TRBJ1-3; D gene ambiguous. Between the trimmed V and J ends, which lost 3 bases and 4 bases, there was a span of 4 bases. The CDR3 runs to 12 residues. Per germline, CDR1 SEHNR and CDR2 FQNEAQ (reference sequence). The CDR3 DNA sequence: TGTGCCAGCAGCTTCCCAGGAAACACCATATATTTT. Its protein is CASSFPGNTIYF.